These 11 T cell receptor beta chains share one sample of origin, sequenced in a study of high-grade serous ovarian cancer treatment subgroups (dated by TCRdb to about 2021). The tumor samples were collected prior to definitive surgery or chemotherapy. The method was the immunoSEQ multiplex PCR assay. Entries here come from immuneACCESS through TCRdb and include only in-frame sequences with V and J called. Some clones fail to appear in such tables; in the studies checked, an unresolved V gene covers under half of the shortfall, and the cause of the remainder is unknown. A total of fewer than 9,000 clones appear in this sample, about 75% of them only once. About 6% of the sample is taken by the ten largest. Sequenced sample: tumor tissue. The receptors were gathered from a human donor with high-grade serous ovarian cancer.

This clone was counted between two and nine times. This chain links TRBV7-8 with TRBJ1-1; D call uncertain. CDR1 and CDR2 from the germline V gene are SGHVS and FQNEAQ. The V gene lost 4 bases and the J gene lost 0 bases, with 6 bases spanning the gap. The CDR3 is made up of 13 amino acids. In DNA, the CDR3 is TGTGCCAGCAGCTCTCAGGTGAACACTGAAGCTTTCTTT. Translating it yields CASSSQVNTEAFF.

This chain connects TRBV6-1 to TRBJ1-1; the D is unclear. CDR1 and CDR2 from the germline V gene are MNHNS and SASEGT. The CDR3 sequence is 13 residues long. The V end was cut by 1 base, the J end by 6 bases, with 9 bases between. The CDR3 sequence is CASSEGDVAEAFF. DNA for the CDR3: TGTGCCAGCAGTGAAGGGGATGTAGCTGAAGCTTTCTTT.

This rearrangement joins TRBV2 to TRBJ2-5; tentatively, D is TRBD1 (5 bases). CDR1 SNHLY and CDR2 FYNNEI come from the germline V gene. The V gene lost 2 bases and the J gene lost 5 bases, with 9 bases spanning the gap. CDR3 size: 13 residues. Here the CDR3 reads CASSEPPGETQYF. In DNA, the CDR3 is TGTGCCAGCAGTGAACCCCCAGGGGAGACCCAGTACTTC.

The genes are TRBV29-1 and TRBJ2-7, with 9 bases matching TRBD1. Trimming removed 6 bases from V and 2 bases from J; junction bases left unmatched: 8. The CDR3 runs 14 residues. Looked up from germline, CDR1 is SQVTM and CDR2 is ANQGSEA. The CDR3 region has the DNA TGCAGCGTGAAAGGACAGGGGACACCCTACGAGCAGTACTTC. This translates into CSVKGQGTPYEQYF.

This chain uses TRBV7-2 with TRBJ2-3; TRBD2 agrees at 11 bases. The V gene end was trimmed by 6 bases and the J gene end by 6 bases; junction bases not matched to a gene: 11. Germline-derived CDR1 and CDR2 are SGHTA and FQGNSA. The CDR3 runs to 16 residues. The CDR3 DNA reads TGTGCCAGCAGTTTACTAGCGGGGGCTCGGGGCGATACGCAGTATTTT. The encoded protein is CASSLLAGARGDTQYF.

V usage is TRBV14 and J usage is TRBJ1-2, with a weak D call TRBD1 (6 bases). The ends were cut back, 1 base at V and 2 bases at J, with 8 bases in the middle. The germline V gene has CDR1 SGHDN and CDR2 FVKESK. The CDR3 totals 14 residues. CDR3 protein: CASSQAGHNYGYTF. CDR3 in DNA: TGTGCCAGCAGCCAAGCGGGACACAACTATGGCTACACCTTC.

The V gene is TRBV7-2, the J gene TRBJ2-7; D may be TRBD2 (6 bases). This CDR3 spans 15 amino acids. Trimming removed 0 bases from V and 0 bases from J, with 9 bases in between. Per germline, CDR1 SGHTA and CDR2 FQGNSA. The CDR3 is CASSLAGTGSYEQYF. CDR3 nucleotide sequence: TGTGCCAGCAGCTTAGCTGGGACTGGCTCCTACGAGCAGTACTTC.

The J gene is TRBJ2-7, the V gene TRBV4-2; TRBD2 might be the D (7 bases). V was cut by 4 bases and J by 0 bases, with 16 bases left in between. This CDR3 contains 16 residues. The germline V gene has CDR1 LGHNA and CDR2 YNFKEQ. The CDR3 bases are TGTGCCAGCAGCCCGTACCTAGCGGACAGCTCCTACGAGCAGTACTTC. This codes for CASSPYLADSSYEQYF.

The chain joins TRBV10-3 to TRBJ2-1; D not resolved. Trimming took off 7 bases at V and 5 bases at J, with 18 bases between the two ends. In germline, CDR1 is ENHRY, CDR2 SYGVKD. The length of the CDR3 is 15 residues. The CDR3, as DNA: TGTGCCATCAACGTCAAAGACGCGCTCAACAATGAGCAGTTCTTC. Its translation is CAINVKDALNNEQFF.

This clone has more than one count but fewer than ten. The V call is TRBV12-5, the J call TRBJ2-2; D is unresolved. The CDR3 runs to 15 residues. The V gene lost 1 base and the J gene lost 6 bases, with 12 bases spanning the gap. The V gene's germline CDR1 is LGHNT and CDR2 FRNRAP. CDR3 sequence: CASGLGSAGPGELFF. CDR3 nucleotides: TGTGCTAGTGGTTTGGGATCCGCCGGTCCCGGGGAGCTGTTTTTT.

J is TRBJ2-5 and V is TRBV6-1; D is perhaps TRBD2 (5 bases). The CDR3 has 13 residues. The germline gives CDR1 MNHNS, CDR2 SASEGT. V was pared by 5 bases and J by 1 base, with 8 bases between. The CDR3 protein is CASSRDLQETQYF. The DNA of the CDR3 is TGTGCCAGCAGTCGGGATCTCCAAGAGACCCAGTACTTC.